The entry below describes one T cell receptor beta chain. As yet, its antigen is unknown. CDR3 length: 14 residues. Trimming shortened V by 2 bases and J by 6 bases, and 10 bases separated the two germline ends. Per the germline V gene, CDR1 is MDHEN and CDR2 is SYDVKM. The source of the sample is a study of OX40 agonist ivuxolimab in advanced cancers. About the study: Dose-escalation patients suffered from hepatocellular carcinoma, melanoma, renal cell or head and neck cancer. The study's findings and limits: Among the least clonally expanded were partial responders at 0.1-3.0 mg/kg. In general, CD8+ T cells held more expanded clones than CD4+ did, on average. Dosing at 0.1 to 3.0 mg/kg was accompanied by clonal expansion of CD4+ and CD8+ blood T cells by week 6.

Sequencing was performed with immunoSEQ multiplex PCR; in TCRdb, only in-frame clones are kept and a portion is missing. The top ten hold more than 7% of the sample, which has 75,000 to 90,000 clones, about 90% seen once. This chain joins TRBV28 and TRBJ2-2, with a tentative D call TRBD1 (5 bases). Here the sequenced sample was CD4+ or CD8+ T cells sorted from blood, taken in a trial of the OX40 agonist ivuxolimab. This receptor was taken from an adult with an advanced solid tumor such as melanoma, head and neck, liver or kidney cancer. The CDR3 sequence is CASSLPRVSGELFF. The CDR3 nucleotides read TGTGCCAGCAGTTTACCCAGGGTATCCGGGGAGCTGTTTTTT.